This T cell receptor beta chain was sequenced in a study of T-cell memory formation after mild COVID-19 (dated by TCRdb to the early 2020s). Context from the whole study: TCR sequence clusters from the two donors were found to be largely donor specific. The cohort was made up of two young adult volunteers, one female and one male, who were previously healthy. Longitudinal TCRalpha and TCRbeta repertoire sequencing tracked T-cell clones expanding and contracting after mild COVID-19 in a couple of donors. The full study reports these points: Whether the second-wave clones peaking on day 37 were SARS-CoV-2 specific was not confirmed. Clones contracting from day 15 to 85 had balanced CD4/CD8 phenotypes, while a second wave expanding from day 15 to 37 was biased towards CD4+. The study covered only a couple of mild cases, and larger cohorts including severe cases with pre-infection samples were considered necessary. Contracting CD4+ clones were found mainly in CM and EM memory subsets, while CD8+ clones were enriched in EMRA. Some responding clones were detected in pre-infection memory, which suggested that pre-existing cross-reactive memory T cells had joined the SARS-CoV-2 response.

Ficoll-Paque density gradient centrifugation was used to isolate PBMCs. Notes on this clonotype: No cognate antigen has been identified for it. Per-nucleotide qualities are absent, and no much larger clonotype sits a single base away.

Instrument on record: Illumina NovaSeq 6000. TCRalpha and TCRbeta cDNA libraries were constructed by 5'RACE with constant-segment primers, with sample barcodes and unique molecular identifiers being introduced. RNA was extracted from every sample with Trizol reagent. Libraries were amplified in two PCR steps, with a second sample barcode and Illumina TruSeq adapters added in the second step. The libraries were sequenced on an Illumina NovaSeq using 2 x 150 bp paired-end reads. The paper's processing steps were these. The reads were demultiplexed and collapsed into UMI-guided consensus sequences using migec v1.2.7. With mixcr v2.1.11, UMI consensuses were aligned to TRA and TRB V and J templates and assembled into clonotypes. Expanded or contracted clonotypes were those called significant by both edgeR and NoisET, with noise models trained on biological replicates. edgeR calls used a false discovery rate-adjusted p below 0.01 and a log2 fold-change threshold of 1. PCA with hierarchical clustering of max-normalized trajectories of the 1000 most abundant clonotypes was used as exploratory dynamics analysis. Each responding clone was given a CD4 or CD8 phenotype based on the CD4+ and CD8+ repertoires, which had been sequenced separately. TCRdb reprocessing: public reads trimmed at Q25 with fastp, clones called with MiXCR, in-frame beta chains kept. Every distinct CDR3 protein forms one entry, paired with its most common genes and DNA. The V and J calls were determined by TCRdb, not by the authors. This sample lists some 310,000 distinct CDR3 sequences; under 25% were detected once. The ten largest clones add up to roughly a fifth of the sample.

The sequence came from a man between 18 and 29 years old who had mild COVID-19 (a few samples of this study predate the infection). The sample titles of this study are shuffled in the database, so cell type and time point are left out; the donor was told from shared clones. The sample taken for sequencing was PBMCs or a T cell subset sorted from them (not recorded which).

The CDR3 amino acid sequence is: CASSFDGELFF. In nucleotide form, the sequence is TGTGCCAGCAGCTTTGACGGGGAGCTGTTTTTT. This chain joins TRBV7-9 to TRBJ2-2; no D gene can be assigned with confidence. As encoded in the germline V gene (reference sequence), CDR1 is SEHNR while CDR2 is FQNEAQ. CDR3 length: 11 amino acids, cysteine to phenylalanine. Of the read, only the CDR3 DNA is kept; its 33 bases are in frame from base 1. Relative to germline, V is 3 bases shorter and J is 7 bases shorter, with 3 bases between their ends. Where the CDR3 stops, the reference TRBV7-9 and TRBJ2-2 genes take over; the full variable domain is DTGVSQNPRHKITKRGQNVTFRCDPISEHNRLYWYRQTLGQGPEFLTYFQNEAQLEKSRLLSDRFSAERPKGSFSTLEIQRTEQGDSAMYLCASSFDGELFFGEGSRLTVL.